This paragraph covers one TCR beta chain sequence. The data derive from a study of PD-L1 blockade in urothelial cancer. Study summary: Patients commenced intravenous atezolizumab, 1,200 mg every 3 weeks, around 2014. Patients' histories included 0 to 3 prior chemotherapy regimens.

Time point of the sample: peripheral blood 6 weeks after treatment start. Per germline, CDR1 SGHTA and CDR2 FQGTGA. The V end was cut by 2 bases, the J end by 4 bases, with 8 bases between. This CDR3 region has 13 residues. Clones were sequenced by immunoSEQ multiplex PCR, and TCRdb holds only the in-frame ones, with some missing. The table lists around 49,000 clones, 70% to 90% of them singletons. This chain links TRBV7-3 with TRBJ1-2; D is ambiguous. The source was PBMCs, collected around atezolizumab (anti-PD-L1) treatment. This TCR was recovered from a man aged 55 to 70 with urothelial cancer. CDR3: CASSLGSGYGYTF. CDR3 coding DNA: TGTGCCAGCAGCTTAGGGAGCGGCTATGGCTACACCTTC.